Listed below are T cell receptor beta chains from one sample, sequenced in a study of blood T cell repertoires in COVID-19. Data came from immunoSEQ multiplex PCR; TCRdb stores just in-frame clones and leaves some out. The data contain under 300,000 clones, 70% to 90% of them singletons. The sequencing sample was made of PBMCs or T cells enriched from blood (not recorded which). The receptors derive from a woman between 50 and 59 years old who had been exposed to COVID-19. CDR3s include the opening cysteine and the closing phenylalanine or tryptophan. D genes are given only for firm matches. Only part of the rows carry a size: once, few, many, or a class if the clone is expanded.

TRBD2 | TRBJ2-2 | few | TRBV7-3 | CASSLRGGTGELFF | TGTGCCAGCAGCTTAAGGGGAGGGACCGGGGAGCTGTTTTTT
TRBD1 | TRBJ2-7 | NA | TRBV5-1 | CASSLGSGGYEQYF | TGCGCCAGCAGCTTGGGGTCAGGGGGCTACGAGCAGTACTTC
TRBD1 | TRBJ1-1 | NA | TRBV5-1 | CASSFRTGGNTEAFF | TGCGCCAGCAGCTTCCGGACAGGGGGCAATACTGAAGCTTTCTTT
TRBD1 | TRBJ1-5 | once | TRBV19 | CASSTGQGAYQPQHF | TGTGCCAGTAGTACAGGACAGGGGGCTTATCAGCCCCAGCATTTT
NA | TRBJ1-6 | NA | TRBV7-8 | CASSRSLRRSSYNSPLHF | TGTGCCAGCAGCCGATCGTTAAGGAGGTCCTCCTATAATTCACCCCTCCACTTT
TRBD2 | TRBJ2-7 | NA | TRBV18 | CASSLGGIEQYF | TGTGCCAGCTCACTCGGGGGGATCGAGCAGTACTTC
TRBD2 | TRBJ2-3 | NA | TRBV10-2 | CASSGLAGGGDTQYF | TGCGCCAGCAGCGGACTAGCGGGGGGCGGAGATACGCAGTATTTT
TRBD2 | TRBJ2-3 | NA | TRBV19 | CASSEERGGADTQYF | TGTGCCAGTAGTGAAGAGCGGGGGGGTGCAGATACGCAGTATTTT
NA | TRBJ2-3 | NA | TRBV5-4 | CASSLEGTDTQYF | TGTGCCAGCAGCTTGGAGGGGACAGATACGCAGTATTTT
NA | TRBJ1-2 | NA | TRBV18 | CASSPLELNGYTF | TGTGCCAGCTCACCTTTAGAGTTAAATGGCTACACCTTC